The 23 T cell receptor beta chains listed next were all sequenced from one sample in a study of molecular identifiers for immune sequencing clone quantification. MiXCR, applied by TCRdb to the PCR reads, yields one record per CDR3 protein. Of over 90,000 distinct CDR3 sequences in the sample, 30% to 45% are singletons; the top ten hold about 9.7%. Specimen: naive CD8+ T cells from blood, with Jurkat cell RNA spiked in. Stated subset: FACS-sorted CD8+CD4-CCR7+CD45RA+ naive T cells. The receptors shown here come from a human donor in good health. Some libraries in this study had Jurkat cell RNA spiked in.

V is TRBV4-1 and J is TRBJ1-1; D is uncertain. The germline V gene has CDR1 MGHRA and CDR2 YSYEKL. V was pared by 3 bases and J by 3 bases, with 5 bases between. The CDR3 length is 12 residues. CDR3 nucleotides: TGCGCCAGCAGCCAGTTGTACACTGAAGCTTTCTTT. Translating gives CASSQLYTEAFF.

This clonotype was detected many times. This chain uses TRBV27 with TRBJ2-7, with no clear D. Germline CDR1 reads MNHEY; CDR2 reads SMNVEV (reference sequence). V lost 8 bases to trimming and J lost 3 bases, with 2 bases between them. CDR3 length: 9 amino acids. CDR3 nucleotides: TGTGCCAGCGGCTACGAGCAGTACTTC. It yields the protein CASGYEQYF.

This clonotype was seen more than once but under ten times. The chain has TRBV28 and TRBJ1-2; D unresolved. Trimming took off 1 base at V and 0 bases at J, with 12 bases between the two ends. Germline V gives CDR1 MDHEN, CDR2 SYDVKM. CDR3 length: 16 residues. As DNA, the CDR3 is TGTGCCAGCAGTTTATCGTCCCTTTGGGCTAACTATGGCTACACCTTC. As protein: CASSLSSLWANYGYTF.

Comment on this clonotype: This CDR3 fails to terminate in the conserved phenylalanine or tryptophan, so it likely reflects a read error. The chain employs TRBV7-9 and TRBJ2-3; no clear D. CDR3 length equals 17 residues. Germline assignment: CDR1 SEHNR and CDR2 FQNEAQ (reference sequence). V was pared by 0 bases and J by 0 bases, with 13 bases between. CDR3 in amino acids: CASSLALGRTSTDTQYL. DNA for the CDR3: TGTGCCAGCAGCTTAGCGCTTGGCAGAACTAGCACAGATACGCAGTATCTT.

The chain combines TRBV5-1 with TRBJ2-7; possible D gene TRBD1, 6 bases. Per germline, CDR1 SGHRS and CDR2 YFSETQ. The ends were cut back, 3 bases at V and 5 bases at J, with 18 bases in the middle. The CDR3 runs to 15 residues. The CDR3 region is CASSYWTDDDNEQYF. In DNA, the CDR3 is TGCGCCAGCAGCTACTGGACAGACGACGACAACGAGCAGTACTTC. The complete variable domain, with remaining parts taken from reference TRBV5-1 and TRBJ2-7, reads KAGVTQTPRYLIKTRGQQVTLSCSPISGHRSVSWYQQTPGQGLQFLFEYFSETQRNKGNFPGRFSGRQFSNSRSEMNVSTLELGDSALYLCASSYWTDDDNEQYFGPGTRLTVT.

This chain uses TRBV18 with TRBJ1-2; D gene unclear. The CDR3 covers 11 residues. Germline V lookup: CDR1 KGHSH, CDR2 LQKENI. Trimming left V 6 bases short and J 3 bases short, with 5 bases between. CDR3: CASSDYYGYTF. CDR3 DNA: TGTGCCAGCTCCGATTACTATGGCTACACCTTC.

This clonotype was detected a few times. V gene TRBV7-9 combines with J gene TRBJ1-5, with D unclear. The CDR3 is made up of 15 amino acids. The V gene lost 0 bases and the J gene lost 2 bases, with 8 bases spanning the gap. Germline-derived CDR1 and CDR2 are SEHNR and FQNEAQ (reference sequence). Written as DNA, the CDR3 is TGTGCCAGCAGCTTAGCTTCAGAGGGCAATCAGCCCCAGCATTTT. The encoded protein is CASSLASEGNQPQHF.

This clonotype was counted between two and nine times. V and J are TRBV27 and TRBJ2-3; maybe TRBD1 (6 bases). CDR1 is MNHEY, CDR2 SMNVEV, per germline (reference sequence). The V and J ends lost 3 bases and 2 bases respectively, with 15 bases between them. There are 16 residues in the CDR3. CDR3 nucleotide sequence: TGTGCCAGCAGTTTTTTTGGGGGCGCAATCACAGATACGCAGTATTTT. Its protein product is CASSFFGGAITDTQYF.

The V gene is TRBV7-2, the J gene TRBJ1-5; D is possibly TRBD1 (6 bases). The CDR3 extends over 15 amino acids. Deletions cut 3 bases from V and 9 bases from J, with 18 bases between. CDR1 SGHTA and CDR2 FQGNSA come from the germline V gene. CDR3 in DNA: TGTGCCAGCAGCTTGGGCGGTGGGGGGGCTGCGCCCCAGCATTTT. It yields the protein CASSLGGGGAAPQHF. Based on the CDR3 plus reference TRBV7-2 and TRBJ1-5, the full variable domain is GAGVSQSPSNKVTEKGKDVELRCDPISGHTALYWYRQSLGQGLEFLIYFQGNSAPDKSGLPSDRFSAERTGGSVSTLTIQRTQQEDSAVYLCASSLGGGGAAPQHFGDGTRLSIL.

V and J are TRBV14 and TRBJ1-2, with 9 bases matching TRBD1. This CDR3 is 15 amino acids long. From germline, CDR1 is SGHDN and CDR2 FVKESK. Trimming at V came to 1 base and at J to 4 bases, leaving 4 bases not matched to a gene. The CDR3, as DNA: TGTGCCAGCAGCCAAGTGGGACAGGGAAGCTATGGCTACACCTTC. As protein: CASSQVGQGSYGYTF.

This clonotype was detected only a few times. J is TRBJ2-7 and V is TRBV28; 9 nucleotides align to TRBD1. Germline-derived CDR1 and CDR2 are MDHEN and SYDVKM. CDR3 length: 16 amino acids. V gave up 2 bases and J gave up 6 bases; unmatched junction bases: 11. The CDR3 bases are TGTGCCAGCAGTTTAGCCCTAACAGGGGGCCTCGGCGAGCAGTACTTC. Translation: CASSLALTGGLGEQYF.

This clonotype has just a few counts. DNA of the CDR3: TGTGCCAGCAGTTTACAAGGGAGGATTTCCAGCGGGGGGCGGGATGAGCAGTTCTTC. Its translation is CASSLQGRISSGGRDEQFF. This chain connects TRBV12-3 or TRBV12-4 to TRBJ2-1, with TRBD2 matching over 9 bases. This CDR3 is built from 19 residues. Unmatched junction bases numbered 19, after V lost 2 bases and J lost 8 bases.

This clonotype was observed at least ten times. The chain is built from TRBV2 and TRBJ1-5, with D maybe TRBD1 (5 bases). Germline-derived CDR1 and CDR2 are SNHLY and FYNNEI. CDR3 length: 14 residues. Trimming removed 8 bases at V and 6 bases at J, with 17 bases between. CDR3 DNA: TGTGCCAGCCGGGAGGAGAGGGGTCGTCAGCCCCAGCATTTT. As protein: CASREERGRQPQHF.

The genes are TRBV27 and TRBJ2-2, with D unclear. V lost 7 bases, J lost 3 bases, and 9 bases lay in between. The CDR3 spans 13 residues. Germline V CDR1 and CDR2: MNHEY, SMNVEV (reference sequence). CDR3 DNA: TGTGCCAGCACTCACCGGCACACCGGGGAGCTGTTTTTT. This gives the protein CASTHRHTGELFF.

There are a few counts of this clonotype. This chain joins TRBV19 and TRBJ1-1, with D possibly TRBD1 on 5 matching bases. The germline V gene encodes CDR1 LNHDA and CDR2 SQIVND (reference sequence). V lost 7 bases to trimming and J lost 8 bases, with 20 bases between them. CDR3 length equals 14 residues. The CDR3 coding sequence is TGTGCCAGTATCGACAGCCTCCTTCGGGGCGAAGCTTTCTTT. It yields the protein CASIDSLLRGEAFF.

This clonotype was seen a few times. This sequence joins TRBV4-3 and TRBJ2-7, with 7 nucleotides matching TRBD1. The CDR3 sequence is 15 residues long. Germline assignment: CDR1 LGHNA and CDR2 YSLEER. Unmatched junction bases numbered 5, after V lost 1 base and J lost 2 bases. The CDR3 DNA follows: TGCGCCAGCAGCCAAGTTGTGACAGGGCCCTACGAGCAGTACTTC. The encoded protein is CASSQVVTGPYEQYF.

Many counts were recorded for this clonotype. The rearrangement uses TRBV6-2 or TRBV6-3 and TRBJ1-1; a possible D gene is TRBD1 (5 bases). Trimming took 4 bases from V and 9 from J, leaving 9 bases between them. The CDR3 runs 11 residues. Looked up from germline, CDR1 is MNHEY and CDR2 is SVGEGT. CDR3 sequence (DNA): TGTGCCAGCAGTTCCGGGACGCAAGCTTTCTTT. Translation: CASSSGTQAFF.

This clonotype was observed at least ten times. This chain links TRBV29-1 with TRBJ2-7; the match to TRBD1 covers 11 bases. The CDR3 has 13 residues. CDR1 SQVTM and CDR2 ANQGSEA come from the germline V gene. After removal of 6 bases from V and 1 base from J, the junction contained 2 bases not matched to a gene. CDR3 nucleotides: TGCAGCGTACGGGACAGGGGGTCCTACGAGCAGTACTTC. Translated: CSVRDRGSYEQYF.

The table lists this clonotype with many counts. The chain joins TRBV28 to TRBJ1-5, with a weak D call TRBD1 (6 bases). CDR1 is MDHEN, CDR2 SYDVKM, per germline. V lost 1 base to trimming and J lost 0 bases, with 13 bases between them. The CDR3 has 17 amino acids. For the CDR3, the DNA is TGTGCCAGCAGTTTATATGGACAGCTGAATAGCAATCAGCCCCAGCATTTT. This translates into CASSLYGQLNSNQPQHF.

In this sample, this clonotype turned up a few times. J is TRBJ1-1 and V is TRBV7-2, with no clear D. CDR1 is SGHTA and CDR2 is FQGNSA in the germline V gene. This CDR3 contains 13 residues. V was shortened by 4 bases and J by 7 bases, with 13 bases between the two germline ends. The CDR3 DNA is TGTGCCAGCAGCTCAACCCTGCATTATGAAGCTTTCTTT. This gives the protein CASSSTLHYEAFF.

The chain joins TRBV20-1 to TRBJ2-7, with 8 bases fitting TRBD1. The V gene's germline CDR1 is DFQATT and CDR2 SNEGSKA (reference sequence). The CDR3 covers 14 residues. Trimming cost V 3 bases and J 1 base; bases outside gene matches: 5. The CDR3 nucleotides read TGCAGTGCTAGGCCGGACAGGGTTTCCTACGAGCAGTACTTC. Amino acid sequence: CSARPDRVSYEQYF.

The rearrangement links TRBV28 to TRBJ2-7; possible D gene TRBD1, 6 bases. CDR1 MDHEN and CDR2 SYDVKM come from the germline V gene. The CDR3 runs to 13 residues. Trimming removed 4 bases from V and 3 bases from J, with 10 bases in between. CDR3: CASSSSGHYEQYF. CDR3 DNA sequence: TGTGCCAGCAGTTCCTCGGGACACTACGAGCAGTACTTC.

This clonotype was recorded at least ten times. The chain employs TRBV13 and TRBJ2-5; D gene uncertain. Germline CDR1 is PRHDT and CDR2 is FYEKMQ (reference sequence). Trimming took 3 bases from V and 1 from J, leaving 6 bases between them. The CDR3 spans 13 residues. DNA for the CDR3: TGTGCCAGCAGCTTGGCAGCCCAAGAGACCCAGTACTTC. It encodes CASSLAAQETQYF.